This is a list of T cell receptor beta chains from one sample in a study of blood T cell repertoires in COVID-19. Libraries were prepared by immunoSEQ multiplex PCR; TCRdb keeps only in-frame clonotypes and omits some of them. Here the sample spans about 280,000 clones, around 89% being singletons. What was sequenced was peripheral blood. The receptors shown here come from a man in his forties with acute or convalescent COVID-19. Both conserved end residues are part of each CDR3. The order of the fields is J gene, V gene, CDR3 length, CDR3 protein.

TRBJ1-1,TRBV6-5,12,CASRRPLSEAFF
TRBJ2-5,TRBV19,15,CASSIDGTGVYTQYF
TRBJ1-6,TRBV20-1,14,CSASLQGINSPLHF
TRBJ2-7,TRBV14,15,CASSLNWAAPYEQYF
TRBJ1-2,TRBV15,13,CATSRAKSYGYTF
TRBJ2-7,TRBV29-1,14,CSVKVGAGTYEQYF
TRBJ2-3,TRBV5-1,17,CASSLWTSGGGTDTQYF
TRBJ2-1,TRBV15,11,CATSDFSEQFF
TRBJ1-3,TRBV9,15,CASSRDRGRGNTIYF
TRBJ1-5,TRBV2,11,CASRGEGPQHF
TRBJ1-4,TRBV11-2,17,CASSFRQGAYLGEKLFF
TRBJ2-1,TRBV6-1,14,CASSERDSYNEQFF
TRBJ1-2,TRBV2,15,CASSVGTVSNYGYTF
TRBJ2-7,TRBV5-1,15,CASSPWTGPSYEQYF
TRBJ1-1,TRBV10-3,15,CAISQFVTGDTEAFF
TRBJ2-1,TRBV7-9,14,CASSFNQGSYEQFF
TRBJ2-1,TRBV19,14,CASSIQRGPNEQFF
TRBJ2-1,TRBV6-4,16,CASSAFLGSSYNEQFF
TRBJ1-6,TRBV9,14,CASSVNRGGSPLHF
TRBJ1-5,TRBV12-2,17,CASRSFTGNRGGRTQHF
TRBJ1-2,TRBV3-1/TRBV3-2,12,CASSPTGEGYTF
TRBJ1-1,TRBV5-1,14,CASRRRTGDTEAFF
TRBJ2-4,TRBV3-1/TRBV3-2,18,CASSPLVGQGRTKNIQYF
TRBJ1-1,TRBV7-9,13,CASSFTGGTEAFF
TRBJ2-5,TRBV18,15,CASSPPTGGRETQYF
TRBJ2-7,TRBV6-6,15,CASSSTSGGSYEQYF
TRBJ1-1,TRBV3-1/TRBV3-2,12,CASSQSRAEAFF
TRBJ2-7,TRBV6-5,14,CASSYSGLHYEQYF
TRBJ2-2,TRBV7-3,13,CASSPGTAGELFF
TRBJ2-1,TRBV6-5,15,CASSYGRGGLNEQFF